This T cell receptor beta chain came from a study of post-analysis software for immune sequencing data. In the study overall: Recorded disease courses covered relapsing-remitting, secondary progressive and progressive-relapsing multiple sclerosis. Some patients had no subtype annotation. Broader study findings: Elevated frequency relative to controls characterized four or five TRBV segments in patients, TRBV5-6, TRBV5-1 and TRBV20-1 among them. Significantly decreased normalized Chao1 diversity was recorded for multiple sclerosis patients relative to controls.

Presence of unique molecular identifiers characterized the TCR beta cDNA libraries. T cells, roughly 1 to 10 million of them, yielded some 540,000 cDNA molecules. Each CDR3 protein gets one entry after TCRdb re-called the PCR reads with MiXCR. The sample carries roughly 430,000 distinct CDR3 sequences, more than 30% recorded once. On this clonotype itself: Its matching antigen is unknown.

Germline V gene data show CDR1 as SQVTM and CDR2 as ANQGSEA. V was clipped by 5 bases and J by 2 bases, with 7 bases between them. This CDR3 has 13 amino acids. Sequenced input: blood. The V gene is TRBV29-1, the J gene TRBJ2-6; D is unclear. The receptor comes from a girl under 10 years old with multiple sclerosis. The chain's CDR3 is CSVRTTGANVLTF. The DNA of the CDR3 is TGCAGCGTTCGGACGACTGGGGCCAACGTCCTGACTTTC.